This T cell receptor beta chain was captured by sequencing in a study of blood T cells in healthy people across ages. PCR was performed a second time for about 6 to 12 cycles using a sample-barcoded 5' primer and a J-beta primer mix. Tagging of each cDNA molecule was performed by a template-switch adaptor with 12 random nucleotides. TCRdb analysed the 5' RACE reads with MiXCR anew, one entry per CDR3 protein. In the table there are approximately 800,000 distinct CDR3 sequences, about 53% of which are singletons. Germline CDR1 reads MGHDK; CDR2 reads SYGVNS. This CDR3 spans 15 amino acids. The ends were cut back, 5 bases at V and 1 base at J, with 11 bases in the middle. To note about this clonotype: Its antigen is as yet unknown.

Regarding the study as a whole: The long-lived group displayed more naive CD4+ cells, plus higher diversity, than the aged donors did.

They isolated at least 6 million PBMCs from each sample. This chain links TRBV25-1 with TRBJ1-4, with D unresolved. The sample comprised blood. The source is an elderly man in good health. The CDR3 DNA is TGTGCCAGCAGTAACCGGGGATTAACTAATGAAAAACTGTTTTTT. The encoded protein is CASSNRGLTNEKLFF.